Sequencing of this T cell receptor beta chain was carried out in a study of graft-versus-host responses after intestinal transplantation. Study as a whole: Recipients underwent multivisceral, liver-intestinal, or isolated intestinal transplants. After anti-thymocyte globulin induction, recipients took tacrolimus and steroids for three to four years.

This table comes from immunoSEQ multiplex PCR, and its TCRdb copy is limited to in-frame clones, with some not included. Counted here are 84,000 or so clones, around 87% occurring once; the ten biggest clones make up around 8%. V was trimmed by 6 bases and J by 7 bases, leaving 19 bases between them. The V gene's germline CDR1 is SGHTA and CDR2 FQGNSA. This CDR3 spans 15 amino acids. About this clone: Its target is unknown.

This sequence was found in a human donor who was the organ donor for an intestinal transplant. The chain joins TRBV7-2 to TRBJ2-1; D may be TRBD2 (5 bases). The sequences come from unstimulated CD8+ T cells sorted from spleen or lymph node cells, collected before transplant. The DNA of the CDR3 is TGTGCCAGCAGTCTCACCCTTGGGAGCGGTAATGAGCAGTTCTTC. Translating it yields CASSLTLGSGNEQFF.